One sample yielded the 24 T cell receptor beta chains listed below, sequenced in a study of human T cells and chemical hapten exposure. Each CDR3 protein gets one entry after TCRdb re-called the RACE reads with MiXCR. This sample has hundreds of thousands of distinct CDR3 sequences; 6% to 7% occur once, and the top ten carry about 5%. Time point given: patch test 2, 6 weeks after DPC sensitization. Treatment defined: therapeutic diphenylcyclopropenone sensitization with weekly scalp DPC. This material consisted of whole blood, taken in connection with sensitization to the hapten diphenylcyclopropenone (DPC). These receptors came from a woman aged 18-35 years with alopecia areata. Some clones in this sample may be carry-over from other donors' samples.

This clonotype was recorded many times. This sequence joins TRBV9 and TRBJ2-2, with 7 positions matching TRBD1. Trimming at V came to 4 bases and at J to 5 bases, leaving 11 bases not matched to a gene. The CDR3 totals 16 residues. The germline V gene has CDR1 SGDLS and CDR2 YYNGEE. In DNA, the CDR3 is TGTGCCAGCAGCTCCCGTGAGGGGGCGAGGACCGGGGAGCTGTTTTTT. It translates to CASSSREGARTGELFF.

The V gene is TRBV7-2, the J gene TRBJ2-3; 8 nucleotides match TRBD2. From germline, CDR1 is SGHTA and CDR2 FQGNSA. CDR3 length equals 14 residues. V was pared by 0 bases and J by 15 bases, with 11 bases of the junction left unmatched. The CDR3 coding sequence is TGTGCCAGCAGCTTAGCCCCCGGGACTAGTGGGTGCTATTTT. It is translated as CASSLAPGTSGCYF.

This clonotype showed up many times. The V gene is TRBV7-8, the J gene TRBJ1-1; D unresolved. Germline-derived CDR1 and CDR2 are SGHVS and FQNEAQ. Trimming cost V 3 bases and J 1 base, with 6 bases left between them. This CDR3 has 13 residues. CDR3: CASSLLTNTEAFF. CDR3 nucleotides: TGTGCCAGCAGCTTGTTAACGAACACTGAAGCTTTCTTT.

The chain carries TRBV2 and TRBJ2-7; D is ambiguous. There are 13 residues in the CDR3. Germline loops: CDR1 SNHLY, CDR2 FYNNEI. V was shortened by 0 bases and J by 5 bases, with 8 bases between the two germline ends. CDR3 residues: CASSEATLDEQYF. DNA of the CDR3: TGTGCCAGCAGTGAAGCCACCTTAGACGAGCAGTACTTC.

This rearrangement joins TRBV7-8 to TRBJ2-5, with 7 nucleotides matching TRBD1. The germline V gene encodes CDR1 SGHVS and CDR2 FQNEAQ. This CDR3 is 14 amino acids long. The V and J ends lost 8 bases and 4 bases, in that order; junction bases with no gene match: 10. In nucleotides, the CDR3 is TGTGCCAGCGGGACGAGCGCAGGGGGAGAGACCCAGTACTTC. It translates to CASGTSAGGETQYF.

The chain employs TRBV7-3 and TRBJ1-1; D might be TRBD1 (5 bases). The CDR3 covers 13 residues. Trimming removed 2 bases from V and 5 bases from J, with 9 bases in between. Germline V gives CDR1 SGHTA, CDR2 FQGTGA. The CDR3 coding sequence is TGTGCCAGCAGCTTATTAGGGGAAACTGAAGCTTTCTTT. This translates into CASSLLGETEAFF.

This clonotype was counted ten times or more. The chain links TRBV7-9 to TRBJ2-2, with 9 nucleotides matching TRBD1. The CDR3 length is 16 residues. The germline V gene encodes CDR1 SEHNR and CDR2 FQNEAQ (reference sequence). The V segment lost 5 bases and the J segment 5 bases; nucleotides outside the gene matches: 9. CDR3 protein: CASSPYRGLRTGELFF. As DNA, the CDR3 is TGTGCCAGCAGCCCATACAGGGGGCTGAGGACCGGGGAGCTGTTTTTT.

This clonotype was counted a few times. This sequence joins TRBV7-2 and TRBJ2-2, with 7 positions matching TRBD1. CDR3 length: 14 amino acids. Germline V gene data show CDR1 as SGHTA and CDR2 as FQGNSA. With 3 bases clipped from V and 3 bases from J, the junction kept 1 base outside the gene matches. In DNA form, the CDR3 reads TGTGCCAGCAGCTTGGGACAGTACACCGGGGAGCTGTTTTTT. It specifies CASSLGQYTGELFF.

This clonotype occurred a few times. This chain joins TRBV21-1 and TRBJ1-3; TRBD1, the D gene given by the table, was not confirmed from the DNA. TRBV21-1 is described as a pseudogene. The CDR3 is 14 amino acids. CDR3 protein: CASSNTGSGNTIYF. The CDR3 coding sequence is TGTGCCAGCAGCAACACAGGGTCGGGAAACACCATATATTTT.

J is TRBJ1-2 and V is TRBV7-9; D not resolved. The CDR3 runs 15 residues. Germline loops: CDR1 SEHNR, CDR2 FQNEAQ (reference sequence). Deletions cut 5 bases from V and 4 bases from J, with 17 bases between. In DNA, the CDR3 is TGTGCCAGCAGCCCCGAGAGCTCCCCCTTCTATGGCTACACCTTC. Translated: CASSPESSPFYGYTF.

In its sample, this clonotype was seen once. This sequence may be a read error, since a much larger clone differs from it by one base. This chain connects TRBV2 to TRBJ1-2, with TRBD1 identical over 7 bases. From germline, CDR1 is SNHLY and CDR2 FYNNEI. This CDR3 comprises 13 residues. CDR3 in amino acids: CTSSDRVSYGYTF. The DNA of the CDR3 is TGTACCAGCAGTGACAGGGTATCTTATGGCTACACCTTC.

This clonotype has at least ten counts. The J gene is TRBJ2-1, the V gene TRBV6-1; the D is unclear. V lost 1 base and J lost 5, with 6 bases in between. Looked up from germline, CDR1 is MNHNS and CDR2 is SASEGT. The CDR3 is made up of 13 amino acids. The CDR3 sequence: CASSEEAHNEQFF. The CDR3 bases are TGTGCCAGCAGTGAAGAGGCCCACAATGAGCAGTTCTTC.

This clonotype was recorded many times. The chain employs TRBV6-2 or TRBV6-3 and TRBJ1-1; D not resolved. The CDR3 is 14 residues long. Germline-derived CDR1 and CDR2 are MNHEY and SVGEGT. V was clipped by 8 bases and J by 4 bases, with 17 bases between them. Here the CDR3 DNA reads TGTGCCAGCTCCGCTCCGGCTAGGAGCACTGAAGCTTTCTTT. It translates to CASSAPARSTEAFF.

This chain uses TRBV6-5 with TRBJ1-3; D ambiguous. The CDR3 contains 17 residues. Germline V gene lookup returns CDR1 MNHEY and CDR2 SVGAGI. Between the trimmed V and J ends, which lost 0 bases and 4 bases, there was a span of 16 bases. The CDR3 is CASSYSNRSPIGNTIYF. For the CDR3, the DNA is TGTGCCAGCAGTTACTCGAACAGAAGTCCGATCGGAAACACCATATATTTT.

V usage is TRBV12-5 and J usage is TRBJ2-5, with a weak D call TRBD1 (6 bases). CDR1 and CDR2 (germline): LGHNT, FRNRAP. The V gene lost 4 bases and the J gene lost 0 bases, with 6 bases spanning the gap. CDR3 length equals 13 residues. CDR3 residues: CASGWTDQETQYF. CDR3 nucleotide sequence: TGTGCTAGTGGTTGGACAGACCAAGAGACCCAGTACTTC.

The chain has TRBV27 and TRBJ2-5; possibly TRBD1 for D (5 bases). CDR3 length equals 13 residues. Germline CDR1 and CDR2: MNHEY and SMNVEV (reference sequence). The germline V and J ends were trimmed by 4 bases and 1 base, with 7 bases remaining between them. For the CDR3, the DNA is TGTGCCAGCAGTTGGGGCGTCCAAGAGACCCAGTACTTC. Protein sequence: CASSWGVQETQYF.

Comments on this clonotype: One base away lies a much larger clone, so this may be a sequencing read error. The chain recombines TRBV6-5 with TRBJ1-1; tentatively, D is TRBD1 (5 bases). This CDR3 has 14 amino acids. Germline V gene sequence: CDR1 MNHEY, CDR2 SVGAGI. The CDR3 DNA is TGTGCCAGCAGTCGCACAGGTCTTAACACTAAAGCTTTCTTT. Its translation is CASSRTGLNTKAFF.

This clonotype came up many times. CDR3 sequence: CASSQGTSKSTDTQYF. In DNA form, the CDR3 reads TGTGCCAGCAGCCAAGGGACTAGCAAGAGCACAGATACGCAGTATTTT. The genes are TRBV4-2 and TRBJ2-3; 8 nucleotides match TRBD2. Germline V gene lookup returns CDR1 LGHNA and CDR2 YNFKEQ. The V gene end was trimmed by 1 base and the J gene end by 0 bases; junction bases not matched to a gene: 3. There are 16 residues in the CDR3.

This clonotype was seen a few times. CDR3 sequence (DNA): TGCAGTGCCTCTCTGTTAGCGGGGGGCCCCTACGAGCAGTACTTC. It specifies CSASLLAGGPYEQYF. The chain links TRBV20-1 to TRBJ2-7; 10 positions match TRBD2. The CDR3 is 15 residues long. V trimming: 6 bases; J trimming: 2 bases; junction bases outside the gene matches: 10. The germline CDR1 and CDR2 sequences are DFQATT and SNEGSKA (reference sequence).

This clonotype was observed at least ten times. This sequence joins TRBV6-5 and TRBJ1-6; 8 bases line up with TRBD1. The CDR3 has 18 amino acids. CDR1 MNHEY and CDR2 SVGAGI come from the germline V gene. The V gene end was trimmed by 0 bases and the J gene end by 6 bases; junction bases not matched to a gene: 10. The CDR3 protein is CASSYSSGTGGFNSPLHF. The CDR3 DNA reads as TGTGCCAGCAGTTACTCTTCCGGGACAGGAGGCTTTAATTCACCCCTCCACTTT.

The genes are TRBV4-3 and TRBJ2-2; possible D gene TRBD2, 6 bases. This CDR3 is built from 18 residues. Between the trimmed V and J ends, which lost 0 bases and 0 bases, there was a span of 14 bases. In germline, CDR1 is LGHNA, CDR2 YSLEER. CDR3 in DNA: TGCGCCAGCAGCCAAGATCGGGGAGGCAGCCCGAACACCGGGGAGCTGTTTTTT. Residues: CASSQDRGGSPNTGELFF.

This clonotype was detected ten times or more. The chain is built from TRBV14 and TRBJ1-5, with D unresolved. The V and J ends lost 3 bases and 10 bases respectively, with 10 bases between them. Germline V gene data show CDR1 as SGHDN and CDR2 as FVKESK. The length of the CDR3 is 12 residues. The CDR3 loop reads CASSQDRVPQHF. The CDR3 DNA reads TGTGCCAGCAGCCAGGATCGGGTTCCCCAGCATTTT.

This clonotype was counted many times. The rearrangement joins TRBV28 to TRBJ1-2; D possibly corresponds to TRBD1 (6 bases). Trimming shortened V by 4 bases and J by 4 bases, and 13 bases separated the two germline ends. The CDR3 is 14 amino acids. Germline V CDR1 and CDR2: MDHEN, SYDVKM. CDR3 sequence reads: CASSSGVEIYGYTF. CDR3 in DNA: TGTGCCAGCAGTTCAGGGGTAGAGATCTATGGCTACACCTTC.

This clonotype was picked up a small number of times. CDR3 nucleotides: TGCAGCGTTGAGCAGACTAGCGGGTACCTCAGGGAGCTGTTTTTT. Protein sequence: CSVEQTSGYLRELFF. This chain connects TRBV29-1 to TRBJ2-2; 10 bases map to TRBD2. From germline, CDR1 is SQVTM and CDR2 ANQGSEA. V lost 3 bases, J lost 9 bases, and 10 bases stayed unmatched. The CDR3 runs 15 residues.